This T cell receptor beta chain derives from a study of siplizumab effects on memory and regulatory T cells. Assay used: immunoSEQ multiplex PCR; TCRdb lists only in-frame clones, some missing. The sample has some 7,200 clones, around 72% seen once. This CDR3 has 16 amino acids. Unmatched junction bases numbered 8, after V lost 6 bases and J lost 0 bases. Looked up from germline, CDR1 is MRHNA and CDR2 is SNTAGT. The sequence derives from a human donor in good health. J is TRBJ2-1 and V is TRBV6-4, with 7 bases fitting TRBD2. Sequenced material: effector memory CD8+ T cells sorted from blood. Subset of the sample: unstimulated CD8+ effector memory T cells. CDR3 sequence reads: CASSVRASGSYNEQFF. CDR3 coding DNA: TGTGCCAGCAGCGTCAGGGCTAGCGGCTCCTACAATGAGCAGTTCTTC.